The entry that follows covers one T cell receptor beta chain sequence. Its target is not known. This record belongs to a study of cytomegalovirus exposure and HLA in healthy donors. Regarding the study as a whole: In a later analysis, TCR beta V- and J-gene trimming showed a link to a missense DCLRE1C variant.

A multiplex PCR was run with 60 Vbeta primers and 13 Jbeta primers. The table came from immunoSEQ multiplex PCR; TCRdb's copy has only in-frame clones and leaves some out. This sample has under 200,000 clones; 75% to 85% occur once, and the top ten carry 0.65% to 0.95%. J gave up 5 bases and V 0 bases, and 8 bases lay outside the gene matches. There are 15 residues in the CDR3. Per germline, CDR1 SGDLS and CDR2 YYNGEE. Though nominally healthy at sampling, donors likely had unrecorded immune exposures. The sequencing sample was made of PBMCs. The chain is built from TRBV9 and TRBJ2-7, with 7 bases identical to TRBD1. The sequence was obtained from a female donor in good health and CMV-seronegative. CDR3 in DNA: TGTGCCAGCAGCGTAGCCTTAATAGGACAGGACGAGCAGTACTTC. Its protein is CASSVALIGQDEQYF.